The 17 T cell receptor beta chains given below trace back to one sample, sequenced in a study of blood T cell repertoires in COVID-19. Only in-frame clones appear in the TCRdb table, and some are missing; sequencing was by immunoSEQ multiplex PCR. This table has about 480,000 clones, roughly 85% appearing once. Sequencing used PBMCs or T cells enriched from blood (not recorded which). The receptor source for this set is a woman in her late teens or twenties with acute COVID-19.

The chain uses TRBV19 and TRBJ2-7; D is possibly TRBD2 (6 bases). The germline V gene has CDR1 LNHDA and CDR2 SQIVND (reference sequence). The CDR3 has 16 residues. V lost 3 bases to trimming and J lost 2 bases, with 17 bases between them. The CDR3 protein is CASSILGGTAPYEQYF. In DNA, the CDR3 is TGTGCCAGTAGTATCCTTGGGGGGACGGCACCCTACGAGCAGTACTTC.

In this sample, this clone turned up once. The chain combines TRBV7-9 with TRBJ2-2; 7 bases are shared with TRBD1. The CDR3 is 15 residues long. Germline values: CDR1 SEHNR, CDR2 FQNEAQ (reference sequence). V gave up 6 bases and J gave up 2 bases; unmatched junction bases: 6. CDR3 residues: CASSFWDRNTGELFF. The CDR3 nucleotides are TGTGCCAGCAGTTTTTGGGACAGAAACACCGGGGAGCTGTTTTTT.

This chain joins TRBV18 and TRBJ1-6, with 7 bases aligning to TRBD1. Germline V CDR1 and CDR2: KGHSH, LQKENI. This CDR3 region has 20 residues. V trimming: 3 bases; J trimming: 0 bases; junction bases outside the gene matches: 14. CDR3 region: CASSPRNPGQSSSYNSPLHF. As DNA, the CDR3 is TGTGCCAGCTCACCCCGTAACCCGGGACAGTCGAGCTCCTATAATTCACCCCTCCACTTT.

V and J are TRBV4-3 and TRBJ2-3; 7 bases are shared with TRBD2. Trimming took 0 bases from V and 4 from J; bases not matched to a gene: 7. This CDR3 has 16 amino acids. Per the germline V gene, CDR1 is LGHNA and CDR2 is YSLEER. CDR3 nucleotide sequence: TGCGCCAGCAGCCAAGAAAGGACTAGTAGTCCAGATACGCAGTATTTT. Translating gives CASSQERTSSPDTQYF.

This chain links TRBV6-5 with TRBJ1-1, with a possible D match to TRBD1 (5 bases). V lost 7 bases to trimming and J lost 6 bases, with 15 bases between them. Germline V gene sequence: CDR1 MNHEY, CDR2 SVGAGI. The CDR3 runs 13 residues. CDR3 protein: CASTPRVDAEAFF. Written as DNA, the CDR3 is TGTGCCAGCACCCCCAGGGTGGATGCTGAAGCTTTCTTT.

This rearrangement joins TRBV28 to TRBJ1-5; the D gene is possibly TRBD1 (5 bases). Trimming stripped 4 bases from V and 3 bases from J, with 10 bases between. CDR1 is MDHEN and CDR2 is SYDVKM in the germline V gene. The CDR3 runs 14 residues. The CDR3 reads CASSSLRANQPQHF. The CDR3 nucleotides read TGTGCCAGCAGTTCTCTCAGGGCCAATCAGCCCCAGCATTTT. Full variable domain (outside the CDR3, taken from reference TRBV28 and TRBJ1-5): DVKVTQSSRYLVKRTGEKVFLECVQDMDHENMFWYRQDPGLGLRLIYFSYDVKMKEKGDIPEGYSVSREKKERFSLILESASTNQTSMYLCASSSLRANQPQHFGDGTRLSIL.

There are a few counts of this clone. The CDR3 sequence is CASSQDLAGNQPQHF. The CDR3 region has the DNA TGCGCCAGCAGCCAAGATTTGGCAGGCAATCAGCCCCAGCATTTT. The J gene is TRBJ1-5, the V gene TRBV4-3; D is undetermined. CDR1 is LGHNA and CDR2 is YSLEER in the germline V gene. The CDR3 sequence is 15 residues long. The V gene lost 0 bases and the J gene lost 2 bases, with 8 bases spanning the gap.

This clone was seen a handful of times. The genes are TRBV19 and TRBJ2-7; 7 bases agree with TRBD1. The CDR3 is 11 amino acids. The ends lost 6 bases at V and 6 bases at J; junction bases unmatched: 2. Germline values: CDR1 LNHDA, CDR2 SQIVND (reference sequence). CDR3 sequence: CASRTGSEQYF. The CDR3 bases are TGTGCCAGTAGGACAGGGTCCGAGCAGTACTTC.

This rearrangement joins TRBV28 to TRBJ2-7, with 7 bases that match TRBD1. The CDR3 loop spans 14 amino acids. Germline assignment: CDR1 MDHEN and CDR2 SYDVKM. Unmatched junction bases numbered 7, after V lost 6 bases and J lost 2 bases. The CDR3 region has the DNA TGTGCCAGCAGACGACAGGGTCAGACCTACGAGCAGTACTTC. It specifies CASRRQGQTYEQYF.

CDR3 nucleotide sequence: TGTGCCACCAGTGATGGCCAGGGACTTGAGCATTTT. Its protein is CATSDGQGLEHF. The chain couples TRBV24-1 to TRBJ1-5; D may be TRBD1 (5 bases). The CDR3 is 12 amino acids. From germline, CDR1 is KGHDR and CDR2 SFDVKD. V was cut by 3 bases and J by 14 bases, with 13 bases left in between.

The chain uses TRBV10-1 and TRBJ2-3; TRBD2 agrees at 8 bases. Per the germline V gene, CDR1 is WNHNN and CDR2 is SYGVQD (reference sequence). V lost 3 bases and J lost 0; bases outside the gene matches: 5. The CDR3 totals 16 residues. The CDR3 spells CASSDQRLASTDTQYF. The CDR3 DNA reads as TGCGCCAGCAGTGACCAAAGACTAGCGAGCACAGATACGCAGTATTTT.

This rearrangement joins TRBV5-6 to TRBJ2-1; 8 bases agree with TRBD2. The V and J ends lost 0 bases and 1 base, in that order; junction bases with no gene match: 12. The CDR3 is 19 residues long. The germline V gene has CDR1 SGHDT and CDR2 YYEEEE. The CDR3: CASSLARTSPGGSYNEQFF. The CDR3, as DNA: TGTGCCAGCAGCTTGGCCCGGACTAGCCCCGGCGGGTCCTACAATGAGCAGTTCTTC. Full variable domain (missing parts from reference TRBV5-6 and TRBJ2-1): DAGVTQSPTHLIKTRGQQVTLRCSPKSGHDTVSWYQQALGQGPQFIFQYYEEEERQRGNFPDRFSGHQFPNYSSELNVNALLLGDSALYLCASSLARTSPGGSYNEQFFGPGTRLTVL.

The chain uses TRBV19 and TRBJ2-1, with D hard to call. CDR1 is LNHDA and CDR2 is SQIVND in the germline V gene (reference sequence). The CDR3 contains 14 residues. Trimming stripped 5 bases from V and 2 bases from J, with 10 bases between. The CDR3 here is CASSYLETYNEQFF. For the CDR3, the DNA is TGTGCCAGTAGTTACCTCGAGACCTACAATGAGCAGTTCTTC.

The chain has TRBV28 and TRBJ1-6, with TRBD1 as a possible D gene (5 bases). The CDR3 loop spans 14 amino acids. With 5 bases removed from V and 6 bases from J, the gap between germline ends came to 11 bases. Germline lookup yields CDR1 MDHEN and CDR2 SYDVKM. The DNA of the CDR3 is TGTGCCAGCAGTACCGGACATGCTAATTCACCCCTCCACTTT. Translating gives CASSTGHANSPLHF.

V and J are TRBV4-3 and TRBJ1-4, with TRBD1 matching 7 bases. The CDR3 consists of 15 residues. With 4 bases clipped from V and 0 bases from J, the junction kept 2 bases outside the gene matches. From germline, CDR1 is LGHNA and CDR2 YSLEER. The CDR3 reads CASSLGGATNEKLFF. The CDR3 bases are TGCGCCAGCAGCCTAGGGGGCGCAACTAATGAAAAACTGTTTTTT.

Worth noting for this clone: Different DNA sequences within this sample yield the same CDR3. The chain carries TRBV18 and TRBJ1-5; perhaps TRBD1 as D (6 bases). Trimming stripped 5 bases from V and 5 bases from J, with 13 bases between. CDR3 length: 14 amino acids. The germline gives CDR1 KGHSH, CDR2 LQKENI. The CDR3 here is CASSSTGRDQPQHF. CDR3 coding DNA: TGTGCCAGCTCATCTACAGGGAGGGATCAGCCCCAGCATTTT.

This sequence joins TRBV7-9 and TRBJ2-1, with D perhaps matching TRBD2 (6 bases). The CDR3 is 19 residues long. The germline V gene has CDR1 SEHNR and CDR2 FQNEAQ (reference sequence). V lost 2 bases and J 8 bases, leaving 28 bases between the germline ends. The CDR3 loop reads CASSLPTTPAASAVDEQFF. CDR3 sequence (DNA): TGTGCCAGCAGCTTACCAACAACCCCGGCGGCTAGCGCTGTTGATGAGCAGTTCTTC.